What follows are 7 T cell receptor beta chains derived from one specimen sequenced in a study of shared clonotypes between healthy human individuals. Assay: immunoSEQ multiplex PCR; the TCRdb copy retains only in-frame clones and omits some. This table holds around 1,900,000 clones, around 93% found once. Positive CCR7 selection of CD45RO-negative cells yielded the naive CD8 cells, and terminally differentiated effector memory CD45RA+ cells were excluded. Sequences were obtained from naive CD8+ T cells from PBMCs. Every receptor here comes from a man younger than 30 in good health. Some clones in this sample may be carry-over from other donors' samples.

The chain links TRBV29-1 to TRBJ2-7; D is possibly TRBD2 (5 bases). The germline gives CDR1 SQVTM, CDR2 ANQGSEA. The CDR3 covers 12 residues. Trimming cost V 6 bases and J 7 bases, with 16 bases left between them. For the CDR3, the DNA is TGCAGCGTCCGTCCCCCGTCGGGAGAGCAGTACTTC. Its protein is CSVRPPSGEQYF.

The chain employs TRBV28 and TRBJ2-1, with 7 nucleotides matching TRBD1. Trimming removed 7 bases from V and 8 bases from J; junction bases left unmatched: 14. This CDR3 comprises 15 residues. Germline CDR1 MDHEN, CDR2 SYDVKM. In DNA, the CDR3 is TGTGCCAGCACGGGCCCGTCACAGGGGATCGATGAGCAGTTCTTC. Translating gives CASTGPSQGIDEQFF.

The rearrangement joins TRBV29-1 to TRBJ2-7, with D maybe TRBD1 (6 bases). Per the germline V gene, CDR1 is SQVTM and CDR2 is ANQGSEA. The V end was cut by 6 bases, the J end by 3 bases, with 18 bases between. CDR3 length: 14 residues. CDR3 DNA sequence: TGCAGCGTCCCTAATCCGACAGGCGTCTACGAGCAGTACTTC. Translated, it gives CSVPNPTGVYEQYF.

J is TRBJ1-3 and V is TRBV6-1; no clear D gene. Germline V lookup: CDR1 MNHNS, CDR2 SASEGT. The CDR3 is 13 amino acids. V shed 5 bases and J shed 0 bases, with 5 bases lying between them. CDR3 amino acids: CASSYGSGNTIYF. Written as DNA, the CDR3 is TGTGCCAGCAGTTATGGCTCTGGAAACACCATATATTTT.

The chain joins TRBV4-3 to TRBJ2-2, with D possibly TRBD1 on 6 matching bases. From germline, CDR1 is LGHNA and CDR2 YSLEER. V was trimmed by 0 bases and J by 2 bases, leaving 13 bases between them. The CDR3 has 17 amino acids. The CDR3 nucleotides read TGCGCCAGCAGCCAAGATTGGCAGGGGAGAAACACCGGGGAGCTGTTTTTT. Protein product: CASSQDWQGRNTGELFF.

This sequence joins TRBV4-1 and TRBJ2-7; no clear D gene. CDR3 length: 14 residues. Germline assignment: CDR1 MGHRA and CDR2 YSYEKL. Deletions cut 1 base from V and 5 bases from J, with 12 bases between. The CDR3 loop reads CASSQVSLVDEQYF. As DNA, the CDR3 is TGCGCCAGCAGCCAAGTCAGCCTCGTGGACGAGCAGTACTTC.

The genes are TRBV5-1 and TRBJ2-7; TRBD2 agrees at 13 bases. The V gene end was trimmed by 4 bases and the J gene end by 4 bases; junction bases not matched to a gene: 11. Looked up from germline, CDR1 is SGHRS and CDR2 is YFSETQ. CDR3 size: 17 residues. CDR3 DNA sequence: TGCGCCAGCAGCCCCGGACTAGCGGGAGTTGTAGATTACGAGCAGTACTTC. Translated: CASSPGLAGVVDYEQYF.